The present T cell receptor (beta chain) was sequenced within a study of sequential checkpoint blockade in melanoma. Study-wide background: Randomization was 1:1 between first-line nivolumab→ipilimumab and ipilimumab→nivolumab.

The CDR3 has 13 amino acids. Trimming cost V 1 base and J 8 bases; bases outside gene matches: 2. The germline V gene has CDR1 LNHDA and CDR2 SQIVND (reference sequence). The treatment denotes: randomized to nivolumab then ipilimumab (arm A) or the reverse (arm B). From thawed PBMCs, live CD3+CD8+ cells negative for CD19 and CD56 were sorted. Assay used: immunoSEQ multiplex PCR; TCRdb lists only in-frame clones, some missing. Of approximately 26,000 clones listed, 60% to 80% were seen once; the top ten hold 20% to 25%. The receptor was isolated from a human donor with melanoma. The chain couples TRBV19 to TRBJ2-1; 7 bases match TRBD2. Source: CD8+ T cells sorted from blood (inferred from file names), taken from a patient given nivolumab and ipilimumab in sequence. In DNA, the CDR3 is TGTGCCAGTAGTATAGGTGGGGGGGATGAGCAGTTCTTC. Translation: CASSIGGGDEQFF.